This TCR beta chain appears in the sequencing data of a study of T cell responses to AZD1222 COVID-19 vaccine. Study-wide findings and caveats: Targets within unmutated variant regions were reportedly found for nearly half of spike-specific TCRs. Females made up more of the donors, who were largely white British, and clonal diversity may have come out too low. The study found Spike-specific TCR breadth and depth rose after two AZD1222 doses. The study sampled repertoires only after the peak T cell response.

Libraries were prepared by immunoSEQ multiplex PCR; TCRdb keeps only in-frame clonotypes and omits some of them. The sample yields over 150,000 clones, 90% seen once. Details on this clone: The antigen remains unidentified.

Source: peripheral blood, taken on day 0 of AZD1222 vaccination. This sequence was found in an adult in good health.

The CDR3 sequence: CASSPGIAKNIQYF. The CDR3, as DNA: TGTGCCAGCTCACCCGGGATAGCCAAAAACATTCAGTACTTC. The chain recombines TRBV18 with TRBJ2-4; weak D call: TRBD2 (5 bases). V lost 3 bases and J lost 0, with 6 bases in between. The germline CDR1 and CDR2 sequences are KGHSH and LQKENI. The CDR3 totals 14 residues.